One T cell receptor (beta chain) is described in this entry. Its specificity is unknown. This specimen belongs to a study of OX40 agonist ivuxolimab in advanced cancers. Study at large: Every 2 weeks, patients got intravenous ivuxolimab at one of six dose levels (0.01-10 mg/kg). Three patients got partial responses; one had hepatocellular carcinoma and two had cutaneous melanoma. Allowance was made for prior anti-PD-1, anti-PD-L1 or anti-CTLA-4 therapy, and roughly 39% had some. Notes on the study in general: Determination of antigen specificity was not performed for the expanded peripheral T cells.

Only in-frame clones appear in the TCRdb table, and some are missing; sequencing was by immunoSEQ multiplex PCR. Here the sample spans 100,000 to 150,000 clones, under 95% being singletons. The J segment lost 6 bases and the V segment lost 4 bases, leaving 4 bases of the junction unmatched. CDR1 and CDR2 from the germline V gene are SNHLY and FYNNEI. The CDR3 length is 14 residues. This TCR derives from an adult with an advanced solid tumor such as melanoma, head and neck, liver or kidney cancer. The specimen comprised CD4+ or CD8+ T cells sorted from blood, sampled in a trial of the OX40 agonist ivuxolimab. V gene TRBV2 combines with J gene TRBJ2-7; TRBD2 matches at 12 bases. CDR3 DNA: TGTGCCAGCAGTGCAGGACTAGCGGGAAGCGAGCAGTACTTC. It codes for CASSAGLAGSEQYF.